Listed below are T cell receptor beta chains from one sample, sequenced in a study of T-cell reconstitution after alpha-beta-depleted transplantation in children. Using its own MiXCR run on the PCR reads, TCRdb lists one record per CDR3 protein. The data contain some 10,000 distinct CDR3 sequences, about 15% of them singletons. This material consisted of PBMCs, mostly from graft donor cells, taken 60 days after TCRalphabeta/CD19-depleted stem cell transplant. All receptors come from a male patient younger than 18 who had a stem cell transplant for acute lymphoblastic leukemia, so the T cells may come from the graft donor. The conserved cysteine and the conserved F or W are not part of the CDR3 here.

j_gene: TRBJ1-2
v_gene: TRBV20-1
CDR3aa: SAPDRLQGHYGYT

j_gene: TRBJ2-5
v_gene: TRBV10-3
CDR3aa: AISAGTQLGVFGTQY

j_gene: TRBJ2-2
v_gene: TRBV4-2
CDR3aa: ASSRDRYTGELF

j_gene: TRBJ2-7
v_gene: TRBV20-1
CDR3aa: SARGLAGPYEQY

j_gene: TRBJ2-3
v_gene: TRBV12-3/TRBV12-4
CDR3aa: ASSPERTSGTDTQY

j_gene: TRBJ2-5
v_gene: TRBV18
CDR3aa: ASSPQGWREETQY

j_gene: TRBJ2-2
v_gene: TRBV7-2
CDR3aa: ATTKGYTGELF

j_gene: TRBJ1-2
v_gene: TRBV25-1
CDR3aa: ASSAYGTGYGYT

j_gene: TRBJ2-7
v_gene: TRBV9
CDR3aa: ASSAQGAGYEQY

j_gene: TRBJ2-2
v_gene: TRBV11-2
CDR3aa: ASSPLGGELF